Below are 21 T cell receptor beta chains sequenced from a single sample in a study of blood T cell repertoires in COVID-19. TCRdb's copy holds only in-frame clones and misses some; the assay was immunoSEQ multiplex PCR. In the table there are about 270,000 clones, roughly nine tenths of which are singletons. The sequenced sample was PBMCs or T cells enriched from blood (not recorded which). The receptors shown here come from a woman in her 50s who had recovered from COVID-19.

The chain uses TRBV27 and TRBJ2-7; 14 positions match TRBD2. Germline assignment: CDR1 MNHEY and CDR2 SMNVEV (reference sequence). The CDR3 sequence is 16 residues long. V dropped 5 bases and J dropped 2; count of bases not matched to a gene: 5. CDR3 DNA: TGTGCCAGCAGTGCCGGGACTAGCGGGAGTCCCTACGAGCAGTACTTC. This codes for CASSAGTSGSPYEQYF.

This chain joins TRBV7-2 and TRBJ2-2; D is uncertain. The V gene lost 5 bases and the J gene lost 4 bases, with 14 bases spanning the gap. Germline V gives CDR1 SGHTA, CDR2 FQGNSA. The CDR3 extends over 15 amino acids. The DNA for the CDR3 is TGTGCCAGCAGCCCCGTCGGTAGTTCCACCGGGGAGCTGTTTTTT. This gives the protein CASSPVGSSTGELFF.

The genes are TRBV15 and TRBJ1-1, with TRBD1 as a possible D gene (6 bases). The germline V gene has CDR1 LNHNV and CDR2 YYDKDF (reference sequence). CDR3 length: 15 residues. Trimming shortened V by 4 bases and J by 1 base, and 13 bases separated the two germline ends. CDR3 DNA sequence: TGTGCCACCAGCACCACGGGGGGCGCGAACACTGAAGCTTTCTTT. Amino acid sequence: CATSTTGGANTEAFF.

The V and J genes are TRBV5-4 and TRBJ2-6; D remains ambiguous. There are 14 residues in the CDR3. Germline V gives CDR1 SGHNT, CDR2 YYREEE (reference sequence). V shed 4 bases and J shed 4 bases, with 9 bases lying between them. CDR3 loop: CASSPVSGANVLTF. Written as DNA, the CDR3 is TGTGCCAGCAGCCCGGTTTCAGGGGCCAACGTCCTGACTTTC. The full variable domain, in which reference TRBV5-4 and TRBJ2-6 provide the parts outside the CDR3, is ETGVTQSPTHLIKTRGQQVTLRCSSQSGHNTVSWYQQALGQGPQFIFQYYREEENGRGNFPPRFSGLQFPNYSSELNVNALELDDSALYLCASSPVSGANVLTFGAGSRLTVL.

The chain combines TRBV6-5 with TRBJ2-7, with D hard to call. The CDR3 covers 13 residues. Trimming left V 6 bases short and J 5 bases short, with 14 bases between. Looked up from germline, CDR1 is MNHEY and CDR2 is SVGAGI. The CDR3 bases are TGTGCCAGCAGCCCCACGGTGCTGAACGAGCAGTACTTC. It specifies CASSPTVLNEQYF.

J is TRBJ1-1 and V is TRBV5-1; D call uncertain. Germline values: CDR1 SGHRS, CDR2 YFSETQ. V was cut by 0 bases and J by 0 bases, with 6 bases left in between. The CDR3 loop spans 14 amino acids. The CDR3 coding sequence is TGCGCCAGCAGCTTGGTGGCGGTGAACACTGAAGCTTTCTTT. Its protein is CASSLVAVNTEAFF.

The chain employs TRBV30 and TRBJ2-1, with 9 bases identical to TRBD2. The CDR3 covers 15 residues. CDR1 GTSNPN and CDR2 SVGIG come from the germline V gene (reference sequence). With V trimmed by 1 base and J by 1 base, 2 bases remained unmatched. The CDR3, as DNA: TGTGCCTGGAGTGAAAGCGGGAGGTCCTACAATGAGCAGTTCTTC. Translation gives CAWSESGRSYNEQFF.

The J gene is TRBJ1-2, the V gene TRBV5-6; a weak D match, TRBD1 (6 bases). This CDR3 is built from 13 residues. Per the germline V gene, CDR1 is SGHDT and CDR2 is YYEEEE. V was trimmed by 7 bases and J by 4 bases, leaving 14 bases between them. The CDR3 sequence is CASSLDSLYGYTF. CDR3 nucleotide sequence: TGTGCCAGCTCCTTGGACAGCCTCTATGGCTACACCTTC.

This clone was observed a single time. The chain has TRBV6-5 and TRBJ2-5, with 14 bases identical to TRBD2. The germline V gene encodes CDR1 MNHEY and CDR2 SVGAGI. Germline trimming cut 2 bases from V and 4 bases from J; bases unmatched to any gene: 3. The CDR3 is 16 amino acids. The CDR3 DNA sequence: TGTGCCAGCAGTTACCCTGGGACTAGCGGGAGAGAGACCCAGTACTTC. Translated, it gives CASSYPGTSGRETQYF.

This chain links TRBV30 with TRBJ2-3; 11 bases are a match to TRBD2. The CDR3 has 19 residues. After removal of 3 bases from V and 0 bases from J, the junction contained 14 bases not matched to a gene. From germline, CDR1 is GTSNPN and CDR2 SVGIG (reference sequence). CDR3: CAWRGLGLAATISTDTQYF. In nucleotides, the CDR3 is TGTGCCTGGAGAGGGCTGGGACTAGCGGCAACCATTAGCACAGATACGCAGTATTTT. The full variable domain, in which reference TRBV30 and TRBJ2-3 provide the parts outside the CDR3, is SQTIHQWPATLVQPVGSPLSLECTVEGTSNPNLYWYRQAAGRGLQLLFYSVGIGQISSEVPQNLSASRPQDRQFILSSKKLLLSDSGFYLCAWRGLGLAATISTDTQYFGPGTRLTVL.

The V gene is TRBV20-1, the J gene TRBJ1-2, with 10 bases identical to TRBD1. Germline CDR1 reads DFQATT; CDR2 reads SNEGSKA (reference sequence). CDR3 length: 12 amino acids. V trimming: 3 bases; J trimming: 9 bases; junction bases outside the gene matches: 4. CDR3 DNA sequence: TGCAGTGCTAGTCGACAGGGGGCTAGCTACACCTTC. This translates into CSASRQGASYTF.

This sequence joins TRBV3-1 (or the pseudogene TRBV3-2) and TRBJ2-1; 10 bases fit TRBD2. CDR1 is LGHDT, CDR2 YNNKEL, per germline (reference sequence). The CDR3 has 20 amino acids. J gave up 7 bases and V 5 bases, and 23 bases lay outside the gene matches. The CDR3 region is CASSKGPGRLTSGIGNEQFF. CDR3 sequence (DNA): TGTGCCAGCAGCAAGGGTCCGGGTAGATTAACTAGCGGGATTGGGAATGAGCAGTTCTTC.

This clone was seen a single time. The V gene is TRBV7-8, the J gene TRBJ2-5; possibly TRBD2 for D (6 bases). V lost 6 bases, J lost 2 bases, and 13 bases lay in between. The CDR3 contains 14 residues. The germline V gene encodes CDR1 SGHVS and CDR2 FQNEAQ. The CDR3 DNA reads as TGTGCCAGCAGTTTTCGGGGAGGACAAGAGACCCAGTACTTC. It is translated as CASSFRGGQETQYF.

This chain uses TRBV7-6 with TRBJ1-3; tentatively, D is TRBD1 (6 bases). Deletions cut 1 base from V and 2 bases from J, with 9 bases between. The CDR3 is 15 residues long. Germline V CDR1 and CDR2: SGHVS, FNYEAQ. The CDR3 bases are TGTGCCAGCAGCTTAGATCAGGGGCCTGGAAACACCATATATTTT. It codes for CASSLDQGPGNTIYF.

This sequence joins TRBV2 and TRBJ2-7, with D possibly matching TRBD2 (5 bases). The CDR3 contains 17 residues. Germline V gives CDR1 SNHLY, CDR2 FYNNEI. V gave up 0 bases and J gave up 1 base, with 16 bases separating them. The CDR3 is CASSEAGHIRGSYEQYF. The CDR3 nucleotides are TGTGCCAGCAGTGAAGCAGGTCATATACGGGGATCCTACGAGCAGTACTTC. Complete variable domain (other parts from reference TRBV2 and TRBJ2-7): EPEVTQTPSHQVTQMGQEVILRCVPISNHLYFYWYRQILGQKVEFLVSFYNNEISEKSEIFDDQFSVERPDGSNFTLKIRSTKLEDSAMYFCASSEAGHIRGSYEQYFGPGTRLTVT.

The chain recombines TRBV7-6 with TRBJ2-7; D not resolved. CDR1 is SGHVS, CDR2 FNYEAQ, per germline. This CDR3 has 13 residues. V was trimmed by 0 bases and J by 3 bases, leaving 6 bases between them. CDR3 DNA: TGTGCCAGCAGCTTAGCATTAGACTACGAGCAGTACTTC. Protein: CASSLALDYEQYF.

The chain employs TRBV29-1 and TRBJ2-1; D is ambiguous. Per germline, CDR1 SQVTM and CDR2 ANQGSEA. V lost 3 bases to trimming and J lost 9 bases, with 12 bases between them. The CDR3 is 12 amino acids. CDR3 coding DNA: TGCAGCGTTGAGGCTAAGCCAGGTGAGCAGTTCTTC. Translation gives CSVEAKPGEQFF.

CDR3 sequence (DNA): TGTGCCAGCAGTCCCGGCGACAGGGCCGAGCAGTACTTC. Translated: CASSPGDRAEQYF. The J gene is TRBJ2-7, the V gene TRBV28; the match to TRBD1 covers 7 bases. The CDR3 is made up of 13 amino acids. The germline CDR1 and CDR2 sequences are MDHEN and SYDVKM. V shed 5 bases, J shed 6 bases, and the junction held 7 bases outside the gene matches.

The rearrangement uses TRBV6-5 and TRBJ2-7; 10 bases map to TRBD1. With V trimmed by 4 bases and J by 2 bases, 5 bases remained unmatched. The CDR3 has 15 residues. The germline gives CDR1 MNHEY, CDR2 SVGAGI. This CDR3 reads CASSWTGGLTYEQYF. CDR3 DNA: TGTGCCAGCAGTTGGACAGGGGGTCTCACCTACGAGCAGTACTTC.

V and J are TRBV11-2 and TRBJ1-4, with TRBD1 as a possible D gene (5 bases). CDR3 length: 15 residues. V lost 5 bases, J lost 0 bases, and 10 bases lay in between. The germline gives CDR1 SGHAT, CDR2 FQNNGV. The CDR3 loop is CASSRGVATNEKLFF. CDR3 bases: TGTGCCAGCAGCCGGGGGGTCGCAACTAATGAAAAACTGTTTTTT.

This rearrangement joins TRBV7-9 to TRBJ1-1; D remains unclear. CDR3 length: 13 residues. The V end lost 4 bases, the J end lost 0 bases, and 6 bases lay between the germline ends. Per germline, CDR1 SEHNR and CDR2 FQNEAQ (reference sequence). As DNA, the CDR3 is TGTGCCAGCAGCTCCCGTATGAACACTGAAGCTTTCTTT. Its protein is CASSSRMNTEAFF.